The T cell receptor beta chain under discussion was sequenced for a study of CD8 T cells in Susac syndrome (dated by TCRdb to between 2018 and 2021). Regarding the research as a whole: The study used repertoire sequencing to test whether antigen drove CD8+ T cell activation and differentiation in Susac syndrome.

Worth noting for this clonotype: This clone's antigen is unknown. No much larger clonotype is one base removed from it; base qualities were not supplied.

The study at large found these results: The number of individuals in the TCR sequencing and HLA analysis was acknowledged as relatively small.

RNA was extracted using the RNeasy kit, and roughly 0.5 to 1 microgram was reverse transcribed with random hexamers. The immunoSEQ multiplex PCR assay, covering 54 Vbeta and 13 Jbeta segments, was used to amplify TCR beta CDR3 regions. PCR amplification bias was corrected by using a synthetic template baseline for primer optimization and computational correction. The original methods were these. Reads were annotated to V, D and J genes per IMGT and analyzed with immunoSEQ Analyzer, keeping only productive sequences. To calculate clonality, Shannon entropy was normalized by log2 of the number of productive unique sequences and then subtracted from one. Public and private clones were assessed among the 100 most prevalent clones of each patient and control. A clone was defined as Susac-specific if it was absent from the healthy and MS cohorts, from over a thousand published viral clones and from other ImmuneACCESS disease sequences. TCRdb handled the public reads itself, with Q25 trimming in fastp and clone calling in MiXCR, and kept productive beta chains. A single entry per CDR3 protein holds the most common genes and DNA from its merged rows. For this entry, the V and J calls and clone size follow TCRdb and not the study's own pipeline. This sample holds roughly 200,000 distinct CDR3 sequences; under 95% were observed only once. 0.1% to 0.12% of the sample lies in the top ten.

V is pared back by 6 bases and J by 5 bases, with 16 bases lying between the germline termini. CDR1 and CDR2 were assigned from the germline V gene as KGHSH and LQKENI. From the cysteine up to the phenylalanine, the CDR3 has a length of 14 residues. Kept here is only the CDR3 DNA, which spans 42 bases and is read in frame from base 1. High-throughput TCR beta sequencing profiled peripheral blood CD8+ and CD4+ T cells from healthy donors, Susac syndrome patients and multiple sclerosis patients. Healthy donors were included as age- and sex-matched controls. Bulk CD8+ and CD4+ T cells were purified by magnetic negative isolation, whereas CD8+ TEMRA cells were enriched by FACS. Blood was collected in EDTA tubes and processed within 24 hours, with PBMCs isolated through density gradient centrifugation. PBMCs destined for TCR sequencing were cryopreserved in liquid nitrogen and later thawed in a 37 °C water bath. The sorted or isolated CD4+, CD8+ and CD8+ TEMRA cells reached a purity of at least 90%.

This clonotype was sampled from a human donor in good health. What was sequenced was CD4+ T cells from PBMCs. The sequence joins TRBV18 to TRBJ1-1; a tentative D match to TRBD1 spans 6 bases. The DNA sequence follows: TGTGCCAGCTCGCTAAACAGGGTCGGGACTGAAGCTTTCTTT. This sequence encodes CASSLNRVGTEAFF.